Listed below are T cell receptor beta chains from one sample, sequenced in a study of cytomegalovirus exposure and HLA in healthy donors. Clones were sequenced by immunoSEQ multiplex PCR, and TCRdb holds only the in-frame ones, with some missing. The profile shows some 86,000 clones, approximately 94% of them singletons. Sample: PBMCs. Receptors were obtained from a woman aged 30 to 39 in good health and CMV-seronegative. The CDR3 runs from the conserved cysteine through the conserved F or W.

>TRBJ2-7|TRBV6-5
CASRALEQYF
>TRBJ1-1|TRBV27
CASSLFPGGEGTEAFF
>TRBJ1-1|TRBV5-1
CASSLDMYTEAFF
>TRBJ1-3|TRBV27
CASSLYGTSGNTIYF
>TRBJ2-7|TRBV15
CATSRDSYEQYF
>TRBJ2-7|TRBV19
CASSKGGQASSYEQYF
>TRBJ1-4|TRBV19
CASTPPPGRSSEKLFF
>TRBJ2-5|TRBV11-2
CASSKRQGQETQYF
>TRBJ2-4|TRBV5-8
CASSSRLAGAGAKNIQYF
>TRBJ1-3|TRBV21-1
CASNSSGQGRNTIYF
>TRBJ1-1|TRBV28
CASSFPGQGKTEAFF
>TRBJ2-1|TRBV28
CASSLETGSYNEQFF
>TRBJ1-1|TRBV19
CASSINAEYTEAFF
>TRBJ2-5|TRBV6-6
CASSYRGQEGKETQYF
>TRBJ2-7|TRBV4-3
CASSQVSGSSYEQYF
>TRBJ2-2|TRBV19
CASTPTGEGYGELFF
>TRBJ1-3|TRBV15
CATSRDPGWNTIYF
>TRBJ2-2|TRBV9
CASSAGGELFF
>TRBJ2-5|TRBV9
CASSAGLAGPETQYF
>TRBJ1-1|TRBV13
CANSSMTGNTEAFF
>TRBJ2-7|TRBV5-6
CASSSPGHWTSPPEQYF
>TRBJ1-4|TRBV6-1
CASSEVFHGDEKLFF
>TRBJ1-3|TRBV7-9
CAPGQEGTNTIYF
>TRBJ1-6|TRBV18
CASSPPEYTNSSPLHF
>TRBJ2-7|TRBV10-3
CAITGTGEGEQYF
>TRBJ1-1|TRBV5-4
CASSLDSPSTEAFF
>TRBJ2-1|TRBV11-3
CASSLTTLGHNEQFF
>TRBJ2-7|TRBV7-9
CASSLAYRGNYEQYF
>TRBJ1-3|TRBV14
CASRRDTDSGNTIYF
>TRBJ2-5|TRBV4-3
CASSQARGGGQETQYF
>TRBJ2-2|TRBV9
CASSVVSGELFF
>TRBJ2-2|TRBV6-1
CASSPLADTGELFF
>TRBJ1-1|TRBV14
CASSQVGGTEAFF
>TRBJ1-5|TRBV10-3
CATGTGRNQPQHF
>TRBJ2-7|TRBV6-6
CASSYEGAYEQYF
>TRBJ2-2|TRBV7-9
CASSLGGVYTGELFF
>TRBJ2-7|TRBV5-1
CASSLGQGARYEQYF